The TCR beta chain described here comes from a study of blood T cell repertoires in COVID-19. Trimming stripped 2 bases from V and 10 bases from J, with 17 bases between. CDR3 size: 14 residues. Germline V gene data show CDR1 as SGHAT and CDR2 as FQNNGV. Cohorts were based on clinical histories the participants reported. Recovered Cohort 3 donors showed two negative PCRs, clearance, or symptom resolution. Authors' data handling: From reference gene primer amplification, estimates of nucleated cell counts were derived. Here immunoSEQ multiplex PCR was the method, and the copy in TCRdb shows in-frame clones only, minus some. V and J calls and clone size come straight from that table; D and trimming were deduced from the DNA. In the table there are more than 110,000 clones, almost 80% of which are singletons.

The chain employs TRBV11-2 and TRBJ1-1; D perhaps matches TRBD1 (6 bases). The sequencing sample was made of PBMCs or T cells enriched from blood (not recorded which). This receptor was obtained from a woman aged 50 to 65 who had recovered from COVID-19. CDR3 region: CASSLRTEPIRAFF. The CDR3 DNA reads TGTGCCAGCAGCTTAAGGACAGAGCCGATTCGAGCTTTCTTT.